Below, 20 T cell receptor beta chains from the same sample are listed, as sequenced in a study of tissue T cells after allogeneic stem cell transplantation. Repertoires were generated with immunoSEQ multiplex PCR, while TCRdb's copy carries only in-frame clones and drops some. The sample lists roughly 50,000 clones, about 73% seen once, with about 0.71% in the top ten. The sequencing input was sorted cells pooled from one or two spleens. The source is a pool of C57BL/6 mice in good health.

Of note for this clone: Genes and germline are mouse. The read ends 1 residue shy of where the CDR3 ends; the end is completed using the germline J gene. This chain connects TRBV1 to TRBJ1-3, with a possible D match to TRBD1 (6 bases). Deletions cut 0 bases from V and 0 bases from J, with 12 bases between. This CDR3 region has 17 residues. Germline V lookup: CDR1 NSQYPW, CDR2 LRSPGD (reference sequence). CDR3 loop: CTCSADRQGTSGNTLYF. The CDR3 DNA, read in part, is TGCACCTGCAGTGCAGATCGGCAGGGGACTTCTGGAAATACGCTCTAT.

Worth noting for this clone: Gene names and germline match the mouse. The read ends 1 residue early relative to the CDR3; the germline J gene fills the gap. This chain uses TRBV1 with TRBJ1-4; a weak D match, TRBD1 (5 bases). This CDR3 comprises 15 residues. Germline loops: CDR1 NSQYPW, CDR2 LRSPGD (reference sequence). V lost 6 bases and J 4 bases, leaving 15 bases between the germline ends. The DNA read from the CDR3 is TGCACCTGCAGGGCACCGGGGCGCGACAACGAAAGATTATTT. Translated: CTCRAPGRDNERLF. The whole CDR3 sequence is CTCRAPGRDNERLFF.

In the case of this clone: Gene names follow the mouse nomenclature. Read sequence stops 1 residue before the CDR3 end, and the germline J gene provides the missing end. The gene calls are TRBV1 and TRBJ2-5; 9 positions match TRBD2. The CDR3 has 14 amino acids. Trimming removed 3 bases from V and 5 bases from J; junction bases left unmatched: 3. Per the germline V gene, CDR1 is NSQYPW and CDR2 is LRSPGD (reference sequence). Incomplete CDR3 DNA: TGCACCTGCAGTGCCCCACTGGGGGGAGACACCCAGTAC. Translating it yields CTCSAPLGGDTQY. The full CDR3 protein reads CTCSAPLGGDTQYF.

To note about this clone: Here the gene names and germline are mouse. The read gets to within 1 residue of the CDR3 end, and the germline J gene fills in the rest. The chain recombines TRBV15 with TRBJ2-3; 7 bases match TRBD2. CDR3 length: 15 amino acids. The V gene's germline CDR1 is SGHND and CDR2 FRSKSL. J gave up 0 bases and V 2 bases, and 2 bases lay outside the gene matches. The CDR3 reads CASSLLGVSAETLYF. CDR3 DNA, as far as it was read: TGTGCCAGCAGTTTACTGGGGGTTAGTGCAGAAACGCTGTAT.

To note about this clone: Gene and germline names: mouse. The sequence runs out 1 residue before the end of the CDR3; the remainder is reconstructed from the germline J gene. The chain uses TRBV16 and TRBJ2-1; 10 nucleotides match TRBD2. The CDR3 has 16 amino acids. From germline, CDR1 is SGHSA and CDR2 FRNQAP. The V gene end was trimmed by 3 bases and the J gene end by 1 base; junction bases not matched to a gene: 3. This chain's CDR3 is CASSLGTGDNYAEQFF. The covered CDR3 bases are TGTGCAAGCAGCTTGGGGACTGGGGACAACTATGCTGAGCAGTTC.

For this clone: Genes and germline come from the mouse. Coverage ceases 1 residue before the CDR3 finishes, and the germline J gene fills in the end. The chain employs TRBV4 and TRBJ2-3, with 13 bases matching TRBD2. The CDR3 sequence is 15 residues long. Germline values: CDR1 LGHDT, CDR2 YNNKQL (reference sequence). Germline trimming cut 4 bases from V and 6 bases from J; bases unmatched to any gene: 4. CDR3 in amino acids: CASSFGTGGEETLYF. The part of the CDR3 DNA that was read is TGTGCCAGCAGCTTCGGGACTGGGGGGGAGGAAACGCTGTAT.

A note on this clone: The gene names here belong to mouse. Read sequence stops 1 residue before the CDR3 end, and the germline J gene provides the missing end. The chain is built from TRBV13-3 and TRBJ2-3, with 7 bases fitting TRBD2. Germline lookup yields CDR1 NNHDY and CDR2 SYVADS. CDR3 size: 14 residues. V shed 6 bases, J shed 0 bases, and the junction held 4 bases outside the gene matches. Partial CDR3 DNA: TGTGCCAGCACCGCTGGGGGAAGTGCAGAAACGCTGTAT. Translated: CASTAGGSAETLY. The entire CDR3 protein is CASTAGGSAETLYF.

Details on this clone: Gene names and germline refer to mouse. The read finishes 1 residue shy of the CDR3 end, and the germline J gene is used to complete it. The chain combines TRBV5 with TRBJ2-1, with 10 nucleotides matching TRBD2. The V gene end was trimmed by 3 bases and the J gene end by 0 bases; junction bases not matched to a gene: 5. The CDR3 sequence is 17 residues long. CDR1 is LGHNA and CDR2 is YNLKQL in the germline V gene (reference sequence). The chain's CDR3 is CASSHPGTGVNYAEQFF. Incomplete CDR3 DNA: TGTGCCAGCAGCCATCCCGGGACTGGGGTTAACTATGCTGAGCAGTTC.

As regards this clone: Mouse names are used for the genes. Read sequence stops 1 residue before the CDR3 end, and the germline J gene provides the missing end. V and J are TRBV15 and TRBJ2-5; the D gene is possibly TRBD2 (6 bases). V shed 3 bases and J shed 4 bases, with 8 bases lying between them. Germline values: CDR1 SGHND, CDR2 FRSKSL. The CDR3 sequence is 13 residues long. CDR3 bases read: TGTGCCAGCAGTTTTACTGGGAAAGACACCCAGTAC. Protein: CASSFTGKDTQY. The full CDR3 is CASSFTGKDTQYF.

Turning to this clone: Germline and genes: mouse. The read stops 1 residue short of the end of the CDR3; the missing end is completed from the germline J gene. The chain uses TRBV16 and TRBJ1-1, with D unclear. The germline CDR1 and CDR2 sequences are SGHSA and FRNQAP. Trimming took off 3 bases at V and 0 bases at J, with 11 bases between the two ends. The CDR3 length is 15 residues. This chain's CDR3 is CASSFAPTANTEVFF. The CDR3 DNA, read in part, is TGTGCAAGCAGCTTTGCCCCAACAGCAAACACAGAAGTCTTC.

Of note for this clone: Here the gene names and germline are mouse. CDR3 amino acids: CASSRGDAETLYF. The part of the CDR3 DNA that was read is TGTGCCAGCAGTAGAGGGGATGCAGAAACGCTGTAT. V usage is TRBV26 and J usage is TRBJ2-3, with a possible D match to TRBD1 (5 bases). Coverage ceases 1 residue before the CDR3 finishes, and the germline J gene fills in the end. V lost 5 bases to trimming and J lost 2 bases, with 8 bases between them. The CDR3 is made up of 13 amino acids. Germline V gene data show CDR1 as KGHPV and CDR2 as FQNQEV (reference sequence).

This clone turned up a few times. The genes and germline here are from mouse. From the germline J gene comes the end of the CDR3, since the read stops 1 residue before it. The chain carries TRBV13-2 and TRBJ2-7; 9 bases are a match to TRBD2. This CDR3 has 13 residues. Germline V CDR1 and CDR2: NNHNN, SYGAGS (reference sequence). Unmatched junction bases numbered 1, after V lost 4 bases and J lost 2 bases. The CDR3 DNA, read in part, is TGTGCCAGCGGTCGACTGGGGGCCTATGAACAGTAC. This codes for CASGRLGAYEQY. The complete CDR3 sequence is CASGRLGAYEQYF.

Points on this clone: Genes and germline come from the mouse. The CDR3 end is not reached by the read, which stops 1 residue before it; the germline J gene fills it in. V gene TRBV29 combines with J gene TRBJ1-1, with 9 nucleotides matching TRBD1. The CDR3 consists of 14 residues. The J segment lost 2 bases and the V segment lost 4 bases, leaving 2 bases of the junction unmatched. In germline, CDR1 is MSHET, CDR2 SYDVDS. The CDR3: CASSSGQGNTEVFF. CDR3 DNA (partial): TGTGCTAGCAGTTCGGGACAGGGTAACACAGAAGTCTTC.

Worth noting for this clone: Mouse gene names apply. Other DNA sequences in the sample encode the same CDR3. CDR3 loop: CASSIVGVANTGQLYF. The part of the CDR3 DNA that was read is TGTGCCAGCAGTATAGTGGGAGTTGCAAACACCGGGCAGCTCTAC. The rearrangement uses TRBV19 and TRBJ2-2; unclear D gene. Read data end 1 residue before the CDR3 end; the end is taken from the germline J gene. With 0 bases removed from V and 0 bases from J, the gap between germline ends came to 9 bases. The CDR3 runs to 16 residues. CDR1 and CDR2 from the germline V gene are FNHDT and SITEND (reference sequence).

This clone has a handful of counts. Germline and genes: mouse. The read comes to an end 1 residue before the CDR3 does, leaving the germline J gene to fill in the end. The J gene is TRBJ1-3, the V gene TRBV3; D call uncertain. V was trimmed by 5 bases and J by 2 bases, leaving 7 bases between them. This CDR3 spans 13 amino acids. CDR1 SNHLY and CDR2 FYNGKV come from the germline V gene (reference sequence). The CDR3 reads CASSPRPGNTLYF. CDR3 bases read: TGTGCCAGCAGCCCCCGACCTGGAAATACGCTCTAT.

A remark on this clone: Gene and germline names: mouse. Read coverage stops 1 residue before the CDR3 terminus; the germline J gene supplies the remainder. The chain is built from TRBV13-2 and TRBJ2-1, with 8 bases identical to TRBD2. This CDR3 contains 15 residues. V was pared by 1 base and J by 7 bases, with 7 bases of the junction left unmatched. Per germline, CDR1 NNHNN and CDR2 SYGAGS (reference sequence). CDR3 protein: CASGDRGGRGAEQFF. Partial CDR3 DNA: TGTGCCAGCGGTGATAGGGGGGGGCGAGGGGCTGAGCAGTTC.

In the case of this clone: Gene names denote mouse genes. The read ends 1 residue before the CDR3 terminus; that terminus is restored from the germline J gene. V gene TRBV26 combines with J gene TRBJ1-5; tentative D call: TRBD1 (6 bases). The length of the CDR3 is 14 residues. Germline V gene lookup returns CDR1 KGHPV and CDR2 FQNQEV (reference sequence). V lost 2 bases to trimming and J lost 3 bases, with 8 bases between them. Partial CDR3 DNA: TGTGCCAGCAGTCTGGGGGGCGGCAACCAGGCTCCGCTT. Translation: CASSLGGGNQAPL. The whole CDR3 protein is CASSLGGGNQAPLF.

The sample holds a few counts of this clone. All gene names here are mouse names. The CDR3 goes on 1 residue after the read ends, and that part is filled in from the germline J gene. This rearrangement joins TRBV19 to TRBJ2-7, with D possibly matching TRBD2 (6 bases). V shed 2 bases and J shed 6 bases, with 9 bases lying between them. The germline CDR1 and CDR2 sequences are FNHDT and SITEND (reference sequence). CDR3 length: 12 amino acids. The covered CDR3 bases are TGTGCCAGCAGTATGGGGGGAGTTGAACAGTAC. Protein sequence: CASSMGGVEQY. The full CDR3 is CASSMGGVEQYF.

For this clone: The listed genes are named as in mouse. The missing CDR3 end, 1 residue past where the read stops, is filled in from the germline J gene. J is TRBJ1-5 and V is TRBV12-1; possibly TRBD1 for D (5 bases). CDR3 length: 14 amino acids. V was trimmed by 0 bases and J by 1 base, leaving 6 bases between them. Germline CDR1 SGHSN, CDR2 HYEKVE. The sequenced CDR3 bases are TGTGCCAGCTCTCTCGGGGGGAACAACCAGGCTCCGCTT. Its translation: CASSLGGNNQAPL. The CDR3 in full is CASSLGGNNQAPLF. Drawing the rest from reference TRBV12-1 and TRBJ1-5, the complete variable domain is DSGVVQSPRHIIKEKGGRSVLTCIPISGHSNVVWYQQTLGKELKFLIQHYEKVERDKGFLPSRFSVQQFDDYHSEMNMSALELEDSAMYFCASSLGGNNQAPLFGEGTRLSVL.

This clone has just a few counts. Gene names and germline match the mouse. The read terminates 1 residue before the CDR3 end, so the remaining end is supplied by the germline J gene. The chain recombines TRBV2 with TRBJ2-7, with a tentative D call TRBD2 (6 bases). Trimming removed 3 bases from V and 0 bases from J, with 9 bases in between. From germline, CDR1 is LGHNA and CDR2 YSYQKL. The CDR3 is made up of 14 amino acids. The CDR3 loop is CASSHPGASYEQYF. CDR3 bases read: TGTGCCAGCAGCCACCCTGGGGCCTCCTATGAACAGTAC.